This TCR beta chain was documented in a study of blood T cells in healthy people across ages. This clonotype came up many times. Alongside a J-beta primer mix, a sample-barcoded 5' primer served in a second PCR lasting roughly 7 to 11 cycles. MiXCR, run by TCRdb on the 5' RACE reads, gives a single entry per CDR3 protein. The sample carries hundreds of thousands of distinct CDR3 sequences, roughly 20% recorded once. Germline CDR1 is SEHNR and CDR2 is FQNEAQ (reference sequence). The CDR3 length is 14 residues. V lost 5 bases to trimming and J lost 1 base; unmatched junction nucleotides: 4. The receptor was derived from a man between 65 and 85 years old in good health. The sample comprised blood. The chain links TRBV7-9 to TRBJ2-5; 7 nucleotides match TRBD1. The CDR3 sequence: CASSLWDSQETQYF. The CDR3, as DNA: TGTGCCAGCAGCCTATGGGACAGCCAAGAGACCCAGTACTTC.